This is a list of T cell receptor beta chains from one sample in a study of shared clonotypes between healthy human individuals. Generated by immunoSEQ multiplex PCR, the TCRdb table keeps only in-frame clones and is missing some. The sample gives around 620,000 clones, about 95% of which show up once; approximately 0.12% is in the top ten. Material: naive CD8+ T cells sorted from blood. All receptors come from a woman aged 25 to 39 in good health. Both conserved end residues are part of each CDR3. D genes are given only for firm matches.

TRBV28,-,TRBJ2-7,CASSGTTAYEQYF
TRBV2,-,TRBJ1-3,CASSGGRWGSGNTIYF
TRBV11-2,-,TRBJ2-7,CASSPKPPEQYF
TRBV30,TRBD1,TRBJ2-3,CAWSGGQGPDTQYF
TRBV5-1,TRBD2,TRBJ2-1,CASSLLGLARNEQFF
TRBV6-6,-,TRBJ2-7,CASSLWGATYEQYF
TRBV6-5,-,TRBJ1-1,CASTTLWGRTEAFF
TRBV5-1,TRBD2,TRBJ2-1,CASSLAGSGSGNEQFF
TRBV6-5,TRBD1,TRBJ2-7,CASSAGDSTIYEQYF
TRBV6-5,-,TRBJ2-1,CASGGRPEQFF
TRBV11-2,-,TRBJ1-1,CASSFNAGASTEAFF
TRBV6-1,-,TRBJ1-5,CASGGGQPQHF
TRBV27,TRBD1,TRBJ1-5,CASSSGQSTGRPQHF
TRBV5-1,TRBD2,TRBJ2-7,CASSQSGTSGYEQYF
TRBV5-6,TRBD1,TRBJ2-2,CASSSQSGQGPTGELFF
TRBV19,-,TRBJ2-7,CASSILWGPPWEQYF
TRBV13,-,TRBJ1-1,CASSLDGFMNTEAFF
TRBV7-9,TRBD2,TRBJ2-3,CASTPVVGLAGPSTDTQYF
TRBV27,-,TRBJ2-7,CASSLSLGHEQYF
TRBV2,-,TRBJ1-5,CANRDVRTDSNQPQHF
TRBV10-3,-,TRBJ2-5,CAISTDNSKTQYF
TRBV27,-,TRBJ2-3,CASRRSRTDTQYF
TRBV7-8,-,TRBJ2-7,CASSPALPGEQYF
TRBV19,-,TRBJ1-1,CASSIGGDTEAFF
TRBV7-9,-,TRBJ2-1,CASSSTLYNEQFF
TRBV9,-,TRBJ1-3,CASSVESLGSSGNTIYF
TRBV7-9,TRBD2,TRBJ2-3,CASSSPILAGAPDTQYF
TRBV10-2,-,TRBJ1-3,CASKGNTIYF
TRBV27,-,TRBJ2-3,CASGLVHTDTQYF
TRBV29-1,-,TRBJ1-2,CSVEMEDSYGYTF
TRBV7-2,TRBD2,-,CASSPTSGSHEQYF
TRBV5-4,TRBD2,TRBJ2-7,CASSLPGGPLEQYF
TRBV4-1,TRBD1,TRBJ1-1,CARFTGGLNTEAFF
TRBV6-5,TRBD1,TRBJ2-5,CASSYGTGGKTQYF
TRBV7-8,TRBD2,TRBJ2-1,CASSRPGLAGETYNEQFF
TRBV30,-,TRBJ2-7,CAWSLLGSSYEQYF
TRBV27,-,TRBJ1-5,CASSLVPGFGNQPQHF
TRBV29-1,-,TRBJ1-2,CSVESTGLGYGYTF
TRBV29-1,-,TRBJ1-3,CSDGPFSGNTIYF
TRBV5-1,TRBD1,TRBJ2-7,CASSLDDRAREQYF
TRBV14,TRBD2,TRBJ2-7,CASSQVSGGPGEQYF
TRBV7-8,-,TRBJ1-2,CASSLAGGSNYGYTF
TRBV15,-,TRBJ2-5,CATSTDREETQYF
TRBV7-9,TRBD1,TRBJ1-2,CASSLGTGIPITNYGYTF
TRBV5-8,-,TRBJ2-3,CASSPEGGAVDTQYF
TRBV25-1,-,TRBJ2-7,CASSERGRYEQYF
TRBV29-1,-,TRBJ2-1,CSVWPENEQFF
TRBV27,TRBD2,TRBJ2-7,CASRGGTSYEQYF
TRBV5-6,-,TRBJ1-5,CASSPSGTPWSNQPQHF
TRBV27,TRBD1,-,CASSFDRAGEQYF
TRBV11-2,-,TRBJ2-5,CASSLEVSLQETQYF
TRBV2,-,TRBJ2-1,CASSEGIGGAEQFF
TRBV19,TRBD2,TRBJ2-7,CASSIVAGAYEQYF
TRBV7-9,TRBD1,TRBJ1-1,CASSGGQMNTEAFF
TRBV27,-,TRBJ1-2,CASSSAGAYVGYTF
TRBV29-1,-,TRBJ2-3,CSVVVHDTFKADTQYF
TRBV28,-,TRBJ1-5,CASSITSNQPQHF
TRBV27,-,TRBJ2-7,CASSFGGPMVTDEQYF
TRBV5-3,-,TRBJ2-1,CAIKAVLSSYNEQFF